This T cell receptor beta chain was identified during a study of Ad26.COV2.S vaccination and SARS-CoV-2 variants. Study at large: Donor joined the COV1001 Ad26.COV2.S trial arm. Study-wide results and caveats: Measurements of TCR breadth and depth may have given underestimates of the total T cell responses.

Treatment reported: roughly 20 received Ad26.COV2.S at low or high dose, single or two shots; 5 received placebo; per-sample allocation not given. The samples date from day 63 after the first vaccine or placebo injection. Generated by immunoSEQ multiplex PCR, the TCRdb table keeps only in-frame clones and is missing some. Seen here are a few hundred thousand clones, roughly 89% observed once, and the top ten hold nearly 3%. This CDR3 is built from 13 residues. The ends were cut back, 2 bases at V and 2 bases at J, with 6 bases in the middle. The germline gives CDR1 MNHEY, CDR2 SVGAGI. In regard to this clone: Its antigen is not known. Distinct nucleotide sequences in the sample also encode this CDR3.

Source: peripheral blood, taken in a trial of Ad26.COV2.S vaccine versus placebo. The receptor comes from a person between 18 and 65 years old who received the Ad26.COV2.S COVID-19 vaccine or a placebo. The chain recombines TRBV6-5 with TRBJ1-2, with a possible D match to TRBD1 (6 bases). The CDR3 is CASSYDRNYGYTF. CDR3 in DNA: TGTGCCAGCAGTTACGACAGGAACTATGGCTACACCTTC.